This T cell receptor (beta chain) is from a study of OX40 agonist ivuxolimab in advanced cancers. Trimming took off 1 base at V and 8 bases at J, with 11 bases between the two ends. Per the germline V gene, CDR1 is SGHTA and CDR2 is FQGNSA. This CDR3 region has 13 residues. The sample holds a few counts of this clone. The repertoire was sequenced with immunoSEQ multiplex PCR; TCRdb's copy has only in-frame clones and lacks some. The sample has 40,000 to 50,000 clones, 88% seen once. The receptor was derived from an adult with an advanced solid tumor such as melanoma, head and neck, liver or kidney cancer. V is TRBV7-2 and J is TRBJ1-2; the D is unclear. Here the sequenced sample was CD4+ or CD8+ T cells sorted from blood, taken in a trial of the OX40 agonist ivuxolimab. As DNA, the CDR3 is TGTGCCAGCAGCTTAGGGGCTACGAGGGGCTACACCTTC. Its translation is CASSLGATRGYTF. The variable domain in full, with the rest retrieved from reference TRBV7-2 and TRBJ1-2, is GAGVSQSPSNKVTEKGKDVELRCDPISGHTALYWYRQSLGQGLEFLIYFQGNSAPDKSGLPSDRFSAERTGGSVSTLTIQRTQQEDSAVYLCASSLGATRGYTFGSGTRLTVV.